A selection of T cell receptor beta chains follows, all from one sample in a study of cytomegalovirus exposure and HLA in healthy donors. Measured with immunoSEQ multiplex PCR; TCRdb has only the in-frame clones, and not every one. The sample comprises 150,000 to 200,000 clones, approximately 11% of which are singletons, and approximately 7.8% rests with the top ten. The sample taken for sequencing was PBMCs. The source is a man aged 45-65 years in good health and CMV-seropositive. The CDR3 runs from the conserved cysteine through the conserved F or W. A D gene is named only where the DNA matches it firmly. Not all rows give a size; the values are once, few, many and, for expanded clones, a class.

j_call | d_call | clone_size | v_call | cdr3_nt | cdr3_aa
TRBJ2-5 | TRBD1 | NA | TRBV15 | TGTGCCACCAGCGGAAGCGACCGGGACAGATGGCAAGAGACCCAGTACTTC | CATSGSDRDRWQETQYF
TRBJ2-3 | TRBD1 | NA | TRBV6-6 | TGTGCCAGCAGTTACTCGTTCGGGACAGGGGAAGATACGCAGTATTTT | CASSYSFGTGEDTQYF
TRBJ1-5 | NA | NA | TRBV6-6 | TGTGCCAGCAGTGGGCAAGGCCAGCCCCAGCATTTT | CASSGQGQPQHF
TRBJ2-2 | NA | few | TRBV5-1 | TGCGCCAGCAGCCCGACATCGAACACCGGGGAGCTGTTTTTT | CASSPTSNTGELFF
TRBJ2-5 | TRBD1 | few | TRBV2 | TGTGCCAGCAGTGGACAGGGGGTAGAGACCCAGTACTTC | CASSGQGVETQYF
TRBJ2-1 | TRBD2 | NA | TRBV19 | TGTGCCAGTAGTATCTTGGCTAGCGGGGGGGCCGGTGAGCAGTTCTTC | CASSILASGGAGEQFF
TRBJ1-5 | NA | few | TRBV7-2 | TGTGCCAGCAGCCCGGGAGGGGTTCAGCCCCAGCATTTT | CASSPGGVQPQHF
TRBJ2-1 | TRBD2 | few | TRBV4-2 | TGTGCCAGCACACTAGCGGGGTCCTACAATGAGCAGTTCTTC | CASTLAGSYNEQFF
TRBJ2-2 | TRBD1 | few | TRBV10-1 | TGCGCCAGCAGTGAGTCCACAGGGGGAACCGGGGAGCTGTTTTTT | CASSESTGGTGELFF
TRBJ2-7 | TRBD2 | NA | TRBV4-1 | TGCGCCAGCAGCCAAGATATGGGCGGGAGCCGTCCGGGAGATGGGGGGCAGTACTTC | CASSQDMGGSRPGDGGQYF
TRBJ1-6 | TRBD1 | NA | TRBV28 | TGTGCCAGCAGCCGGGACAGTGTAACCCTCCACTTT | CASSRDSVTLHF
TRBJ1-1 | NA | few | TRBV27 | TGTGCCAGCAGTTTGTATCGTGGCAGAATGAACACTGAAGCTTTCTTT | CASSLYRGRMNTEAFF
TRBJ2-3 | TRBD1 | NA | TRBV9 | TGTGCCAGCAGCGTCTCCGGGACAGCCACAGATACGCAGTATTTT | CASSVSGTATDTQYF
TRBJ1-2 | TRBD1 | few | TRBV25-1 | TGTGCCAGCAGTGAACCGGGACAGGGAAACTATGGCTACACCTTC | CASSEPGQGNYGYTF
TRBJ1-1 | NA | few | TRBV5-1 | TGCGCCAGCAGCTCCTTTGGATCCCAATTGACAGAGAACACTGAAGCTTTCTTT | CASSSFGSQLTENTEAFF
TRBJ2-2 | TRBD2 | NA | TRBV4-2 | TGTGCCAGCAGCCGACTAGCGGGAACGAACGCCGGGGAGCTGTTTTTT | CASSRLAGTNAGELFF
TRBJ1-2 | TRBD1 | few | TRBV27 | TGTGCCAGCAGTGCACCGGGACAGGGGGTCTATGGCTACACCTTC | CASSAPGQGVYGYTF
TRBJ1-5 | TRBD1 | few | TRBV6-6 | TGTGCCAGCAGTAGGGGGACAGGGGGAGAACAGCCCCAGCATTTT | CASSRGTGGEQPQHF
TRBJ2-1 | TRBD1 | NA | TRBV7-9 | TGTGCCAGCAGCTTAAAGGGGGCCCCAAACAATGAGCAGTTCTTC | CASSLKGAPNNEQFF
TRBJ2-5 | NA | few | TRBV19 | TGTGCCAGTAGTATAGTAGGGGGTGGAGAGACCCAGTACTTC | CASSIVGGGETQYF
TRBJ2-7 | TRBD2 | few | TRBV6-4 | TGTGCCAGCAGTGCCATAGCGGGGGGCGCCTACGAGCAGTACTTC | CASSAIAGGAYEQYF
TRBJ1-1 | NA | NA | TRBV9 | TGTGCCAGCAGCGTAGCGGGGGGGGCAGCTGAAGCTTTCTTT | CASSVAGGAAEAFF
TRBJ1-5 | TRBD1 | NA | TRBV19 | TGTGCCAGTATTACCAGACAGGGTAGCAATCAGCCCCAGCATTTT | CASITRQGSNQPQHF
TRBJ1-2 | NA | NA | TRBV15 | TGTGCCACCAGCAGAGTGGGCCCCTTCTATGGCTACACCTTC | CATSRVGPFYGYTF
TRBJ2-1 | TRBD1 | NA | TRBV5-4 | TGTGCCAGCAGCTCGGGACAGGTATACAATGAGCAGTTCTTC | CASSSGQVYNEQFF
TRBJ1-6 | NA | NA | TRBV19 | TGTGCCAGTAGTATAACTAGCCATCCTTGGGATTCACCCCTCCACTTT | CASSITSHPWDSPLHF
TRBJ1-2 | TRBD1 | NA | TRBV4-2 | TGTGCCAGCAGCCAGGACAGGGACCATGGCTACACCTTC | CASSQDRDHGYTF
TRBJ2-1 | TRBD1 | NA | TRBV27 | TGTGCCAGCAGTTTCTCGGCGGACAGGGGCGCTATCTCCTACAATGAGCAGTTCTTC | CASSFSADRGAISYNEQFF
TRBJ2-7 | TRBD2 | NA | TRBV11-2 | TGTGCCAGCAGCTTAGGGGGGACTACCTACGAGCAGTACTTC | CASSLGGTTYEQYF
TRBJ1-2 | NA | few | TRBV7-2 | TGTGCCAGCAGCCCGGACAGCCTCTATGGCTACACCTTC | CASSPDSLYGYTF
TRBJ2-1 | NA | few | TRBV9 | TGTGCCAGCAGCGCGCAGATTACAGGGAACAATGAGCAGTTCTTC | CASSAQITGNNEQFF
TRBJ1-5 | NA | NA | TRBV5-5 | TGTGCCAGCAGCTCCGGGTCGCCTTATAGCAATCAGCCCCAGCATTTT | CASSSGSPYSNQPQHF
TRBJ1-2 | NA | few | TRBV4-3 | TGCGCCAGCTCGGTAGGAGGGACTTTTAACTATGGCTACACCTTC | CASSVGGTFNYGYTF
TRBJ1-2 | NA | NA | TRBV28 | TGTGCCAGCAGTTTATCGGCAGGGGTGGCCTATGGCTACACCTTC | CASSLSAGVAYGYTF
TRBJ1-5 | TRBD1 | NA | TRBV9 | TGTGCCAGCAGCGTAGATGTTTCAGGGGGTCAGCCCCAGCATTTT | CASSVDVSGGQPQHF
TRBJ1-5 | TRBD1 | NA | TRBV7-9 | TGTGCCAGCAGCTCCGGACAGGGACGCAATCAGCCCCAGCATTTT | CASSSGQGRNQPQHF
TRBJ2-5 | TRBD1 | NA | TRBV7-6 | TGTGCCAGCAGCTTCCAGGGGGAAGTACCCACGGAGACCCAGTACTTC | CASSFQGEVPTETQYF
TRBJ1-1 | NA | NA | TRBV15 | TGTGCCACCAGTCTTTTACCAGACACTGAAGCTTTCTTT | CATSLLPDTEAFF
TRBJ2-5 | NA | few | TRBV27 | TGTGCCAGCAGTTTGACCTCGGGGGAAGAGACCCAGTACTTC | CASSLTSGEETQYF